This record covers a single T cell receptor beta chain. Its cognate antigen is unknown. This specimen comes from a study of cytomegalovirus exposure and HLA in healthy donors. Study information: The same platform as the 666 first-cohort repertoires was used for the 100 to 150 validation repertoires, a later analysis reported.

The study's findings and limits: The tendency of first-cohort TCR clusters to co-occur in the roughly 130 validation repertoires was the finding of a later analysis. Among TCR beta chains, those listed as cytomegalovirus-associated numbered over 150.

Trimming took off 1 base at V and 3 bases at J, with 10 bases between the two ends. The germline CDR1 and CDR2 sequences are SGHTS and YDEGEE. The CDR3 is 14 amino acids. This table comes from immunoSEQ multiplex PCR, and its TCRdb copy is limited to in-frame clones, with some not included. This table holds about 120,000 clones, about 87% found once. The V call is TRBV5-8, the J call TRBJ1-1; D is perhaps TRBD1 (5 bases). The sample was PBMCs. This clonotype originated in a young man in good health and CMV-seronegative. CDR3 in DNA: TGTGCCAGCAGCTTGACAGCAGGGCACACTGAAGCTTTCTTT. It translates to CASSLTAGHTEAFF.